This passage covers 6 T cell receptor beta chains from one sample sequenced in a study of CXCR3-negative and CXCR3-positive naive CD8 T cells. TRB cDNA was prepared as libraries by UMI-labeled 5' RACE. After re-calling the 5' RACE reads, TCRdb lists one entry per CDR3 protein, DNA absent. The repertoire table contains around 34,000 distinct CDR3 sequences. The sequenced material came from memory CD8+ T cells from blood. The receptors originated from a human donor in good health. Some clones in this sample may be carry-over from other donors' samples.

The rearrangement uses TRBV7-9 and TRBJ2-2; TCRdb gives TRBD1 as the D gene, but with no DNA this cannot be confirmed. This CDR3 region has 16 residues. Germline-derived CDR1 and CDR2 are SEHNR and FQNEAQ (reference sequence). This CDR3 reads CASSSIGGTNTGELFF.

The CDR3 spells CASSRDDLSYNEQFF. The genes are TRBV28 and TRBJ2-1; no DNA is available, so the TRBD1 call from TCRdb remains unchecked. The CDR3 spans 15 residues. Germline V gene data show CDR1 as MDHEN and CDR2 as SYDVKM.

The CDR3 spells CASSKETSGGVTYQETQYF. This rearrangement joins TRBV21-1 to TRBJ2-5; TCRdb's D call, TRBD2, is unchecked because there is no DNA. TRBV21-1 is described as a pseudogene. The CDR3 has 19 amino acids.

This chain links TRBV29-1 with TRBJ2-7. This CDR3 has 12 residues. Germline CDR1 SQVTM, CDR2 ANQGSEA. The CDR3 is CSVVADSYEQYF.

V usage is TRBV6-5 and J usage is TRBJ2-1; the D call from TCRdb, TRBD2, cannot be confirmed without DNA. This CDR3 is built from 14 residues. Germline assignment: CDR1 MNHEY and CDR2 SVGAGI. CDR3 sequence: CASTQGLAGNEQFF.

The V gene is TRBV12-3 or TRBV12-4, the J gene TRBJ1-5. This CDR3 region has 12 residues. CDR3 amino acids: CASRGSNQPQHF.